The sequence of this T cell receptor (beta chain) was determined in a study of T cells in Graves' hyperthyroidism and ophthalmopathy. Looking at the study overall: Blood from the periphery was taken at initial diagnosis, before any treatment. General study findings and limits: Blood samples included most of the expanded thyroid clonotypes exceeding 0.001.

Diagnoses were made from clinical symptoms, serum measures (thyroxine and TRAb), thyroid ultrasound and orbital computed tomography. Amplified regions were TCR beta CDR3 sequences from RNA transcripts. An initial round of RT-PCR targeting the TCR CDR3 relied on the HTBI primer set. Using its own MiXCR run on the multiplex PCR reads, TCRdb lists one record per CDR3 protein. The repertoire consists of under 350,000 distinct CDR3 sequences, with 13% occurring once and the leading ten covering 7.8%. Germline V gene data show CDR1 as LNHDA and CDR2 as SQIVND (reference sequence). V shed 3 bases and J shed 3 bases, with 8 bases lying between them. The CDR3 is 13 residues long. This clonotype has a handful of counts. Its antigen remains unknown.

V and J are TRBV19 and TRBJ1-1, with D uncertain. The sequenced material came from blood. The clonotype was recovered from a woman in her twenties or thirties with Graves' hyperthyroidism that later progressed to Graves' ophthalmopathy. CDR3 in amino acids: CASSMGQHTEAFF. The CDR3 coding sequence is TGTGCCAGTAGTATGGGTCAGCACACTGAAGCTTTCTTT. Looking up the rest from reference TRBV19 and TRBJ1-1 gives the full variable domain: DGGITQSPKYLFRKEGQNVTLSCEQNLNHDAMYWYRQDPGQGLRLIYYSQIVNDFQKGDIAEGYSVSREKKESFPLTVTSAQKNPTAFYLCASSMGQHTEAFFGQGTRLTVV.